Presented here are 7 T cell receptor beta chains from one specimen sequenced in a study of blood T cell repertoires in COVID-19. The assay was immunoSEQ multiplex PCR, and TCRdb's table has in-frame clones only and misses some. In the table there are 150,000 or so clones, over 80% of which are singletons. Sequenced input: peripheral blood. These receptors were obtained from a woman aged 50 to 60 with acute or convalescent COVID-19.

The rearrangement uses TRBV7-9 and TRBJ2-7, with TRBD2 identical over 12 bases. Germline CDR1 reads SEHNR; CDR2 reads FQNEAQ (reference sequence). V shed 3 bases, J shed 5 bases, and the junction held 5 bases outside the gene matches. The CDR3 runs 15 residues. The CDR3 region has the DNA TGTGCCAGCAGCTTTCCTCTAGCGGGAGGGGACGAGCAGTACTTC. This codes for CASSFPLAGGDEQYF.

The J gene is TRBJ1-1, the V gene TRBV4-2; a possible D gene is TRBD1 (6 bases). The CDR3 runs 17 residues. Germline V gene data show CDR1 as LGHNA and CDR2 as YNFKEQ. V lost 1 base, J lost 0 bases, and 15 bases lay in between. CDR3 nucleotides: TGTGCCAGCAGCCAAGCCTCAAACAGGGTGATGAACACTGAAGCTTTCTTT. Translated, it gives CASSQASNRVMNTEAFF.

The chain recombines TRBV25-1 with TRBJ1-3, with 7 bases matching TRBD1. The germline V gene encodes CDR1 MGHDK and CDR2 SYGVNS. J gave up 0 bases and V 5 bases, and 4 bases lay outside the gene matches. The CDR3 runs 15 residues. CDR3 protein: CASSRTGLSGNTIYF. Here the CDR3 DNA reads TGTGCCAGCAGTAGGACAGGCCTCTCTGGAAACACCATATATTTT.

The chain has TRBV9 and TRBJ1-1, with D tentatively TRBD1 (5 bases). The CDR3 runs 15 residues. V gave up 0 bases and J gave up 0 bases, with 9 bases separating them. Looked up from germline, CDR1 is SGDLS and CDR2 is YYNGEE. The CDR3, as DNA: TGTGCCAGCAGCGTAGACGGGGGTGTGAACACTGAAGCTTTCTTT. Amino acid sequence: CASSVDGGVNTEAFF.

V is TRBV6-6 and J is TRBJ2-6; TRBD1 matches at 7 bases. With V trimmed by 5 bases and J by 0 bases, 7 bases remained unmatched. The CDR3 length is 17 residues. Germline V lookup: CDR1 MNHNY, CDR2 SVGAGI (reference sequence). CDR3 amino acids: CASSRDRVISGANVLTF. The CDR3 region has the DNA TGTGCCAGCAGTCGCGACAGGGTGATCTCTGGGGCCAACGTCCTGACTTTC.

The chain combines TRBV11-2 with TRBJ2-7, with TRBD2 matching over 11 bases. After removal of 1 base from V and 3 bases from J, the junction contained 11 bases not matched to a gene. The germline CDR1 and CDR2 sequences are SGHAT and FQNNGV. CDR3 length: 18 residues. The CDR3 sequence is CASSLVAGGDGGYYEQYF. The CDR3 coding sequence is TGTGCCAGCAGCTTAGTAGCGGGAGGGGACGGAGGTTACTACGAGCAGTACTTC.

The rearrangement joins TRBV9 to TRBJ2-6, with 8 bases aligning to TRBD1. Trimming removed 2 bases from V and 0 bases from J; junction bases left unmatched: 7. Looked up from germline, CDR1 is SGDLS and CDR2 is YYNGEE. CDR3 length: 18 amino acids. The CDR3 is CASSVDRAAYSGANVLTF. The CDR3 DNA is TGTGCCAGCAGCGTGGACAGGGCCGCCTACTCTGGGGCCAACGTCCTGACTTTC.